What follows are 29 T cell receptor beta chains derived from one specimen sequenced in a study of spatial heterogeneity in lung cancer. Time point described: sample taken at primary tumor resection. TCRdb redid the calling of the 5' RACE reads with MiXCR, one entry per CDR3 protein. The sample yields some 40,000 distinct CDR3 sequences, roughly 5.2% seen once. The material sequenced was PBMCs, taken at surgery. The receptor set was obtained from a female donor with early-stage non-small cell lung cancer.

This clonotype has at least ten counts. This chain connects TRBV30 to TRBJ2-1; the D gene could be TRBD1 or TRBD2 (5 bases each). Germline-derived CDR1 and CDR2 are GTSNPN and SVGIG (reference sequence). V lost 3 bases, J lost 6 bases, and 15 bases lay in between. The CDR3 has 14 residues. The CDR3 here is CAWRKPARGNEQFF. The CDR3 DNA is TGTGCCTGGAGGAAGCCGGCGAGGGGCAATGAGCAGTTCTTC.

There are many counts of this clonotype. The chain uses TRBV20-1 and TRBJ2-5; D is undetermined. The CDR3 runs 11 residues. Trimming left V 4 bases short and J 2 bases short, with 5 bases between. Germline V lookup: CDR1 DFQATT, CDR2 SNEGSKA (reference sequence). CDR3 DNA: TGCAGTGCTATCCCACAAGAGACCCAGTACTTC. Translating gives CSAIPQETQYF.

This clonotype occurred many times. The chain uses TRBV28 and TRBJ2-5, with 9 bases aligning to TRBD1. CDR3 length: 14 residues. Germline CDR1 is MDHEN and CDR2 is SYDVKM. J was trimmed by 3 bases and V by 6 bases; bases with no gene match: 5. The CDR3 DNA sequence: TGTGCCAGCAGACCTAGGACAGGGGAAGAGACCCAGTACTTC. Protein sequence: CASRPRTGEETQYF.

There are many counts of this clonotype. This chain connects TRBV19 to TRBJ2-7, with D hard to call. The V and J ends lost 3 bases and 4 bases respectively, with 16 bases between them. The CDR3 has 15 residues. Germline CDR1 reads LNHDA; CDR2 reads SQIVND (reference sequence). CDR3 sequence: CASSMSATRGYEQYF. The DNA for the CDR3 is TGTGCCAGTAGTATGAGCGCCACGCGTGGGTACGAGCAGTACTTC.

The J gene is TRBJ1-5, the V gene TRBV7-8; no definite D call. This CDR3 region has 13 residues. Trimming pared 11 bases from V and 6 bases from J, leaving 17 bases between. Germline-derived CDR1 and CDR2 are SGHVS and FQNEAQ. The CDR3 loop is CASRADWAQPQHF. CDR3 DNA sequence: TGTGCCTCCCGGGCCGACTGGGCTCAGCCCCAGCATTTT. The whole variable domain, filled in from reference TRBV7-8 and TRBJ1-5, reads GAGVSQSPRYKVAKRGQDVALRCDPISGHVSLFWYQQALGQGPEFLTYFQNEAQLDKSGLPSDRFFAERPEGSVSTLKIQRTQQEDSAVYLCASRADWAQPQHFGDGTRLSIL.

The chain recombines TRBV20-1 with TRBJ2-4, with 9 bases that match TRBD2. The germline V gene has CDR1 DFQATT and CDR2 SNEGSKA (reference sequence). The CDR3 consists of 15 residues. J lost 6 bases, V lost 1 base, and 7 bases had no gene match. CDR3 sequence reads: CSARVGLAVGNIQYF. Written as DNA, the CDR3 is TGCAGTGCTAGAGTGGGACTAGCCGTGGGAAACATTCAGTACTTC.

The gene calls are TRBV9 and TRBJ1-2; D not certain. The CDR3 length is 14 residues. Trimming cost V 4 bases and J 5 bases, with 15 bases left between them. Germline V gives CDR1 SGDLS, CDR2 YYNGEE. CDR3 region: CASSPPVHPYGYTF. In DNA, the CDR3 is TGTGCCAGCAGCCCCCCCGTCCACCCGTATGGCTACACCTTC. The variable domain in full, with the rest retrieved from reference TRBV9 and TRBJ1-2, is DSGVTQTPKHLITATGQRVTLRCSPRSGDLSVYWYQQSLDQGLQFLIQYYNGEERAKGNILERFSAQQFPDLHSELNLSSLELGDSALYFCASSPPVHPYGYTFGSGTRLTVV.

This clonotype was recorded at least ten times. J is TRBJ2-6 and V is TRBV5-1, with D unresolved. V was shortened by 0 bases and J by 0 bases, with 4 bases between the two germline ends. Germline-derived CDR1 and CDR2 are SGHRS and YFSETQ. The CDR3 extends over 15 amino acids. The CDR3 DNA is TGCGCCAGCAGCTTGGTAGCCTCTGGGGCCAACGTCCTGACTTTC. This encodes CASSLVASGANVLTF.

The V call is TRBV2, the J call TRBJ2-1; D is possibly TRBD1 or TRBD2 (5 bases each). CDR3 length: 16 residues. Germline V gene lookup returns CDR1 SNHLY and CDR2 FYNNEI. V was cut by 6 bases and J by 7 bases, with 22 bases left in between. CDR3 nucleotide sequence: TGTGCCAGCAGGGAAACTCCAGGGAGTAGGTCTAATGAGCAGTTCTTC. As protein: CASRETPGSRSNEQFF.

This clonotype was seen repeatedly, ten times or more. The rearrangement joins TRBV7-8 to TRBJ2-6; the D gene is possibly TRBD2 (5 bases). The germline gives CDR1 SGHVS, CDR2 FQNEAQ. Trimming pared 4 bases from V and 0 bases from J, leaving 10 bases between. The CDR3 length is 16 residues. CDR3 sequence (DNA): TGTGCCAGCAGCTCATTCGGAGGCTCTGGGGCCAACGTCCTGACTTTC. This encodes CASSSFGGSGANVLTF.

The chain uses TRBV7-2 and TRBJ2-5; 8 nucleotides align to TRBD2. With V trimmed by 5 bases and J by 5 bases, 7 bases remained unmatched. CDR3 length: 14 residues. Germline V gene data show CDR1 as SGHTA and CDR2 as FQGNSA. In nucleotides, the CDR3 is TGTGCCAGCAGCCGCCGGGGGGGCCAGGAGACCCAGTACTTC. Translating gives CASSRRGGQETQYF.

This clonotype appeared many times. The CDR3 DNA is TGTGCGCTGGAATCGGGGGCTTATAATTCACCCCTCCACTTT. Encoded protein: CALESGAYNSPLHF. The chain has TRBV30 and TRBJ1-6, with D perhaps matching TRBD1 (6 bases). The length of the CDR3 is 14 residues. Germline loops: CDR1 GTSNPN, CDR2 SVGIG (reference sequence).

This clonotype was counted only a few times. The chain uses TRBV6-1 and TRBJ2-1; 10 nucleotides align to TRBD2. V shed 6 bases and J 1 base; nucleotides not matched to a gene: 3. CDR3 size: 15 residues. Germline values: CDR1 MNHNS, CDR2 SASEGT. The CDR3 here is CASSPSGGSYNEQFF. CDR3 sequence (DNA): TGTGCCAGCAGCCCTAGCGGGGGATCCTACAATGAGCAGTTCTTC.

This clonotype was recorded at least ten times. The V gene is TRBV19, the J gene TRBJ2-7; weak D call: TRBD2 (6 bases). V lost 4 bases and J 6 bases, leaving 22 bases between the germline ends. The CDR3 has 16 amino acids. CDR1 and CDR2 from the germline V gene are LNHDA and SQIVND (reference sequence). CDR3 coding DNA: TGTGCCAGTAGTAGCTGGCACCGGGGGACCTACGGCGAGCAGTACTTC. Translated, it gives CASSSWHRGTYGEQYF.

For this clonotype: A much more abundant neighbour one base away suggests this may be a read error. This likely comes from a read error, as the CDR3 has no conserved phenylalanine or tryptophan at its end. V is TRBV9 and J is TRBJ2-1; maybe TRBD1 (6 bases). The CDR3 is 14 amino acids. The V end lost 4 bases, the J end lost 7 bases, and 15 bases lay between the germline ends. Germline CDR1 reads SGDLS; CDR2 reads YYNGEE. This CDR3 is CASSNSGVRNEQFS. Here the CDR3 DNA reads TGTGCCAGCAGCAATTCAGGGGTCAGAAATGAGCAGTTCTCC.

There are many counts of this clonotype. The chain combines TRBV7-3 with TRBJ1-2, with D tentatively TRBD1 (5 bases). Germline loops: CDR1 SGHTA, CDR2 FQGTGA. The CDR3 sequence is 13 residues long. V was cut by 5 bases and J by 6 bases, with 13 bases left in between. The CDR3 nucleotides are TGTGCCAGCAGCCAAACCCAGGGTAATGGCTACACCTTC. This codes for CASSQTQGNGYTF.

Many counts were recorded for this clonotype. The chain joins TRBV6-2 or TRBV6-3 to TRBJ2-3, with D uncertain. Trimming stripped 0 bases from V and 1 base from J, with 14 bases between. The CDR3 runs to 17 residues. Germline V gene sequence: CDR1 MNHEY, CDR2 SVGEGT. In DNA form, the CDR3 reads TGTGCCAGCAGTTACTCTCTCTCGACCCTCGGCACAGATACGCAGTATTTT. This codes for CASSYSLSTLGTDTQYF.

By share, this clonotype ranks as medium-sized. The CDR3 DNA sequence: TGCAGTGCTAGAGTTACTAGCGGGGGGGATTACAATGAGCAGTTCTTC. Its protein product is CSARVTSGGDYNEQFF. V is TRBV20-1 and J is TRBJ2-1, with TRBD2 matching 13 bases. J lost 4 bases, V lost 1 base, and 4 bases had no gene match. CDR1 is DFQATT, CDR2 SNEGSKA, per germline (reference sequence). The CDR3 totals 16 residues.

This clonotype was recorded a few times. This rearrangement joins TRBV9 to TRBJ2-5; TRBD2 matches 11 bases. Germline V lookup: CDR1 SGDLS, CDR2 YYNGEE. The CDR3 is 16 amino acids. Germline trimming cut 4 bases from V and 5 bases from J; bases unmatched to any gene: 10. CDR3 nucleotides: TGTGCCAGCAGCCCCGCTATAGCGGGGGGGGAGGAGACCCAGTACTTC. Residues: CASSPAIAGGEETQYF.

This clonotype was detected many times. This sequence joins TRBV15 and TRBJ2-7, with TRBD1 matching 8 bases. CDR3 length: 14 residues. The J segment lost 5 bases and the V segment lost 7 bases, leaving 10 bases of the junction unmatched. Germline lookup yields CDR1 LNHNV and CDR2 YYDKDF (reference sequence). CDR3 in DNA: TGTGCCACCAACGACGGACAGGGCATCCACGAGCAGTACTTC. Its protein product is CATNDGQGIHEQYF.

This clonotype was detected many times. The chain combines TRBV7-2 with TRBJ2-1; a possible D gene is TRBD1 (6 bases). V lost 1 base and J 6 bases, leaving 10 bases between the germline ends. CDR1 SGHTA and CDR2 FQGNSA come from the germline V gene. The CDR3 runs 14 residues. DNA of the CDR3: TGTGCCAGCAGCTTAGATTGGGGGCGCAATGAGCAGTTCTTC. Protein: CASSLDWGRNEQFF.

This clonotype was observed many times. The V gene is TRBV29-1, the J gene TRBJ2-7, with TRBD1 identical over 8 bases. CDR1 and CDR2 (germline): SQVTM, ANQGSEA. The CDR3 is made up of 13 amino acids. V dropped 1 base and J dropped 5; count of bases not matched to a gene: 4. CDR3 loop: CSVEGTGTHEQYF. The CDR3 nucleotides read TGCAGCGTTGAAGGGACAGGGACCCACGAGCAGTACTTC.

This clonotype showed up just a few times. This chain uses TRBV11-2 with TRBJ2-1; 8 bases line up with TRBD2. The CDR3 length is 14 residues. J was trimmed by 7 bases and V by 6 bases; bases with no gene match: 8. CDR1 and CDR2 (germline): SGHAT, FQNNGV. The CDR3: CASRLTGGRNEQFF. The CDR3 DNA reads TGTGCCAGCAGACTAACGGGGGGGCGGAATGAGCAGTTCTTC.

This clonotype was seen many times. The J gene is TRBJ2-1, the V gene TRBV7-6; 9 bases match TRBD2. The CDR3 consists of 14 residues. Germline V gene lookup returns CDR1 SGHVS and CDR2 FNYEAQ. V was pared by 4 bases and J by 3 bases, with 1 base of the junction left unmatched. CDR3 sequence: CASSYSGSYNEQFF. For the CDR3, the DNA is TGTGCCAGCAGCTATAGCGGGAGCTACAATGAGCAGTTCTTC.

At least ten counts were recorded for this clonotype. This chain connects TRBV14 to TRBJ2-3, with unresolved D. Between the trimmed V and J ends, which lost 1 base and 3 bases, there was a span of 5 bases. Germline values: CDR1 SGHDN, CDR2 FVKESK. There are 13 residues in the CDR3. The CDR3 region has the DNA TGTGCCAGCAGCCAAGGACGGACAGATACGCAGTATTTT. This codes for CASSQGRTDTQYF.

This clonotype was recorded many times. The chain joins TRBV13 to TRBJ1-2; D not certain. Germline V gene lookup returns CDR1 PRHDT and CDR2 FYEKMQ (reference sequence). The germline V and J ends were trimmed by 6 bases and 0 bases, with 14 bases remaining between them. The CDR3 spans 15 residues. Here the CDR3 DNA reads TGTGCCAGCAGGGGCGGACGGATGACTAACTATGGCTACACCTTC. Its translation: CASRGGRMTNYGYTF.

The gene calls are TRBV20-1 and TRBJ2-7; 8 bases are shared with TRBD2. V shed 4 bases and J 3 bases; nucleotides not matched to a gene: 8. The CDR3 is 14 amino acids. Germline loops: CDR1 DFQATT, CDR2 SNEGSKA (reference sequence). The CDR3 sequence: CSAKAGGDFYEQYF. The CDR3 nucleotides are TGCAGTGCTAAGGCCGGGGGGGACTTCTACGAGCAGTACTTC.

This clonotype counts as medium-sized (0.01 to 0.1%). The chain has TRBV9 and TRBJ1-3; weak D call: TRBD1 (6 bases). Germline V CDR1 and CDR2: SGDLS, YYNGEE. The CDR3 spans 16 residues. The V end was cut by 2 bases, the J end by 1 base, with 13 bases between. The CDR3 loop is CASSVSTGRSGNTIYF. CDR3 nucleotides: TGTGCCAGCAGCGTTTCGACAGGAAGGTCTGGAAACACCATATATTTT.

The rearrangement joins TRBV2 to TRBJ1-1, with D unresolved. This CDR3 region has 13 residues. From germline, CDR1 is SNHLY and CDR2 FYNNEI. Trimming shortened V by 7 bases and J by 6 bases, and 15 bases separated the two germline ends. CDR3 region: CASTITPRSEAFF. CDR3 in DNA: TGTGCCAGCACCATTACTCCGCGGTCTGAAGCTTTCTTT.